This T cell receptor (beta chain) derives from a study of Graves' ophthalmopathy and Graves' hyperthyroidism. Broader study findings: Ophthalmopathy could be told apart from stable hyperthyroidism by a 13-signature model (about 88% sensitivity, about 80% specificity). Blood repertoires reportedly contained most expanded thyroid clonotypes above 0.001 frequency.

TCR beta CDR3 amplification used RNA transcripts. HTBI primers were used in a first-round RT-PCR, which preceded a second-round multiplex PCR. TCRdb passed the multiplex PCR reads through MiXCR, listing each CDR3 protein once. The sample includes hundreds of thousands of distinct CDR3 sequences, over 20% of them seen just once. For this clonotype: Antigen specificity is unknown.

Calling hyperthyroidism stable required that no ophthalmopathy show up within 18 months of follow-up. Trimming took 6 bases from V and 0 from J, leaving 18 bases between them. CDR3 size: 16 residues. Germline CDR1 MDHEN, CDR2 SYDVKM. The chain carries TRBV28 and TRBJ2-7; D uncertain. This sequence originates from a young woman with stable Graves' hyperthyroidism. Some clones in this sample may be carry-over from other donors' samples. Source material: peripheral blood. CDR3 nucleotides: TGTGCCAGCAGCCAAGAAGCGCAGGTCAACTCCTACGAGCAGTACTTC. Amino acid sequence: CASSQEAQVNSYEQYF.